A single sample gave rise to the 15 T cell receptor beta chains below, sequenced in a study of graft-versus-host responses after intestinal transplantation. Assay used: immunoSEQ multiplex PCR; TCRdb lists only in-frame clones, some missing. The data show around 100,000 clones, 90% to 95% seen once. Their specific antigens are unknown. The material sequenced was unstimulated CD4+ T cells sorted from spleen or lymph node cells, taken before transplant. These receptors all stem from a human donor who was the organ donor for an intestinal transplant.

The V and J genes are TRBV7-8 and TRBJ2-1; the match to TRBD2 covers 13 bases. The CDR3 loop spans 16 amino acids. Germline V lookup: CDR1 SGHVS, CDR2 FQNEAQ. V lost 0 bases and J lost 5; bases outside the gene matches: 1. Here the CDR3 DNA reads TGTGCCAGCAGCTTAGCCGGACTAGCGGGGGACAATGAGCAGTTCTTC. Its translation: CASSLAGLAGDNEQFF.

On this clone: The sample holds other DNA sequences that translate to the same CDR3. For the CDR3, the DNA is TGCAGTGCTACAGGGGGCACTGAAGCTTTCTTT. Translated, it gives CSATGGTEAFF. The chain joins TRBV20-1 to TRBJ1-1; 7 bases align to TRBD1. The V gene end was trimmed by 4 bases and the J gene end by 4 bases; junction bases not matched to a gene: 0. The CDR3 sequence is 11 residues long. Germline CDR1 is DFQATT and CDR2 is SNEGSKA (reference sequence).

The chain has TRBV15 and TRBJ1-3; 8 bases align to TRBD1. Germline-derived CDR1 and CDR2 are LNHNV and YYDKDF (reference sequence). The CDR3 length is 14 residues. V shed 5 bases and J 4 bases; nucleotides not matched to a gene: 4. CDR3 sequence reads: CATSLTGAGNTIYF. CDR3 DNA: TGTGCCACCAGCCTGACAGGGGCCGGAAACACCATATATTTT.

J is TRBJ2-1 and V is TRBV9; D is perhaps TRBD2 (6 bases). The germline CDR1 and CDR2 sequences are SGDLS and YYNGEE. CDR3 size: 13 residues. Between the trimmed V and J ends, which lost 0 bases and 5 bases, there was a span of 6 bases. The CDR3 DNA reads TGTGCCAGCAGCGTAGGGACTAACAATGAGCAGTTCTTC. As protein: CASSVGTNNEQFF.

The CDR3 region is CASTQGTGEQFF. DNA for the CDR3: TGTGCCAGCACTCAGGGTACGGGTGAGCAGTTCTTC. The chain carries TRBV2 and TRBJ2-1, with D maybe TRBD1 (5 bases). V lost 7 bases, J lost 9 bases, and 13 bases lay in between. The CDR3 runs 12 residues. Germline-derived CDR1 and CDR2 are SNHLY and FYNNEI.

This chain links TRBV7-2 with TRBJ2-3; TRBD2 agrees at 13 bases. The junction had 9 bases not matched to a gene; V was cut back by 6 bases and J by 3 bases. This CDR3 has 17 residues. Germline-derived CDR1 and CDR2 are SGHTA and FQGNSA. The CDR3 is CASSLLAGGPLTDTQYF. In nucleotides, the CDR3 is TGTGCCAGCAGTTTACTAGCGGGAGGGCCTTTAACAGATACGCAGTATTTT.

The J gene is TRBJ1-1, the V gene TRBV19, with 8 nucleotides matching TRBD1. The CDR3 runs 16 residues. The V gene end was trimmed by 7 bases and the J gene end by 0 bases; junction bases not matched to a gene: 10. Germline loops: CDR1 LNHDA, CDR2 SQIVND (reference sequence). The CDR3 is CASTNPGQVMNTEAFF. In DNA form, the CDR3 reads TGTGCCAGTACCAATCCGGGACAGGTCATGAACACTGAAGCTTTCTTT. Based on the CDR3 plus reference TRBV19 and TRBJ1-1, the full variable domain is DGGITQSPKYLFRKEGQNVTLSCEQNLNHDAMYWYRQDPGQGLRLIYYSQIVNDFQKGDIAEGYSVSREKKESFPLTVTSAQKNPTAFYLCASTNPGQVMNTEAFFGQGTRLTVV.

This clone was counted only a few times. The rearrangement uses TRBV9 and TRBJ1-1; 9 bases align to TRBD1. The V gene's germline CDR1 is SGDLS and CDR2 YYNGEE. With V trimmed by 3 bases and J by 6 bases, 9 bases remained unmatched. The length of the CDR3 is 15 residues. In DNA, the CDR3 is TGTGCCAGCAGCGGGGGGGACAGGGTGGACCCTGAAGCTTTCTTT. It yields the protein CASSGGDRVDPEAFF. The variable domain in full, completed from reference TRBV9 and TRBJ1-1, reads DSGVTQTPKHLITATGQRVTLRCSPRSGDLSVYWYQQSLDQGLQFLIQYYNGEERAKGNILERFSAQQFPDLHSELNLSSLELGDSALYFCASSGGDRVDPEAFFGQGTRLTVV.

This clone occurred once. V usage is TRBV2 and J usage is TRBJ2-6; 8 bases match TRBD1. CDR1 and CDR2 from the germline V gene are SNHLY and FYNNEI. V gave up 6 bases and J gave up 0 bases; unmatched junction bases: 7. The CDR3 loop spans 17 amino acids. Written as DNA, the CDR3 is TGTGCCAGCAGCAGGGACAGGTTCAGCTCTGGGGCCAACGTCCTGACTTTC. Translating it yields CASSRDRFSSGANVLTF.

This clone was recorded once. This sequence joins TRBV30 and TRBJ2-7; tentative D call: TRBD1 (5 bases). The V gene's germline CDR1 is GTSNPN and CDR2 SVGIG (reference sequence). The CDR3 has 14 amino acids. Trimming stripped 0 bases from V and 5 bases from J, with 14 bases between. In DNA form, the CDR3 reads TGTGCCTGGAGTGTACTGGTAGACAGAAACGAGCAGTACTTC. As protein: CAWSVLVDRNEQYF.

The chain employs TRBV5-4 and TRBJ2-2; 9 nucleotides agree with TRBD2. Germline assignment: CDR1 SGHNT and CDR2 YYREEE (reference sequence). CDR3 size: 17 residues. Trimming cost V 0 bases and J 6 bases; bases outside gene matches: 9. CDR3 bases: TGTGCCAGCAGCTTGGGAGGGTCAGCGGGAGGACCCGGGGAGCTGTTTTTT. This sequence encodes CASSLGGSAGGPGELFF. Combining the CDR3 with reference TRBV5-4 and TRBJ2-2 gives the whole variable domain ETGVTQSPTHLIKTRGQQVTLRCSSQSGHNTVSWYQQALGQGPQFIFQYYREEENGRGNFPPRFSGLQFPNYSSELNVNALELDDSALYLCASSLGGSAGGPGELFFGEGSRLTVL.

V usage is TRBV2 and J usage is TRBJ1-2, with 7 bases identical to TRBD1. The V segment lost 3 bases and the J segment 8 bases; nucleotides outside the gene matches: 9. Germline lookup yields CDR1 SNHLY and CDR2 FYNNEI. The CDR3 runs 14 residues. The CDR3 DNA reads as TGTGCCAGCAGTGAGACAGGGTGGGGAAAGGGCTACACCTTC. Translated: CASSETGWGKGYTF.

The chain employs TRBV5-4 and TRBJ1-1; unclear D gene. V lost 5 bases and J lost 0, with 8 bases in between. This CDR3 is built from 13 residues. Germline CDR1 is SGHNT and CDR2 is YYREEE (reference sequence). The CDR3 protein is CASRVAMNTEAFF. CDR3 DNA sequence: TGTGCCAGCAGGGTTGCTATGAACACTGAAGCTTTCTTT.

Only one count was recorded for this clone. The chain links TRBV6-5 to TRBJ2-2; 7 nucleotides line up with TRBD1. The germline V gene has CDR1 MNHEY and CDR2 SVGAGI. J lost 6 bases, V lost 5 bases, and 9 bases had no gene match. The CDR3 is 15 amino acids. CDR3 DNA sequence: TGTGCCAGCAGTCCAAGACAGGGTTTGGCCGGGGAGCTGTTTTTT. Its translation is CASSPRQGLAGELFF.

This chain connects TRBV18 to TRBJ2-7; D is ambiguous. Looked up from germline, CDR1 is KGHSH and CDR2 is LQKENI. The CDR3 sequence is 16 residues long. The V end lost 3 bases, the J end lost 6 bases, and 21 bases lay between the germline ends. The CDR3 DNA is TGTGCCAGCTCACCGGTCAGGTCTCAAACCTACTCCGAGCAGTACTTC. It encodes CASSPVRSQTYSEQYF.